This passage covers 27 T cell receptor beta chains from one sample sequenced in a study of CD8 T cells in Susac syndrome. RNA amounts of roughly 0.45 to 1 ug underwent reverse transcription with random hexamers. One entry per CDR3 protein, called by TCRdb with MiXCR from the immunoSEQ multiplex PCR reads. The table records 200,000 to 300,000 distinct CDR3 sequences, 93% of them present only once. Input material: CD4+ T cells from PBMCs. These receptors were taken from a human donor with multiple sclerosis.

This clonotype was counted once. This sequence joins TRBV6-6 and TRBJ2-7; 7 bases line up with TRBD1. Germline CDR1 MNHNY, CDR2 SVGAGI (reference sequence). The CDR3 consists of 13 residues. With V trimmed by 3 bases and J by 6 bases, 5 bases remained unmatched. The CDR3 DNA sequence: TGTGCCAGCAGTTATGACAGGGATTCCGAGCAGTACTTC. The encoded protein is CASSYDRDSEQYF.

In this sample, this clonotype turned up once. This chain links TRBV5-6 with TRBJ2-7; 8 bases align to TRBD1. CDR1 and CDR2 (germline): SGHDT, YYEEEE. Trimming removed 2 bases from V and 5 bases from J; junction bases left unmatched: 6. CDR3 length equals 14 residues. CDR3 loop: CASSFTRGLHEQYF. CDR3 coding DNA: TGTGCCAGCAGCTTTACCAGGGGGCTCCACGAGCAGTACTTC.

This chain uses TRBV14 with TRBJ2-5, with 12 bases that match TRBD2. CDR3 length: 15 amino acids. Trimming took 1 base from V and 5 from J; bases not matched to a gene: 2. Germline V lookup: CDR1 SGHDN, CDR2 FVKESK. The DNA of the CDR3 is TGTGCCAGCAGCCAAGGACTAGCGGGAGCTGAGACCCAGTACTTC. Protein sequence: CASSQGLAGAETQYF.

This rearrangement joins TRBV12-3 or TRBV12-4 to TRBJ2-2; 13 nucleotides agree with TRBD2. The CDR3 covers 15 residues. The V segment lost 6 bases and the J segment 6 bases; nucleotides outside the gene matches: 4. In DNA, the CDR3 is TGTGCCAGCAGCCGGACTAGCGGGAGCGCCGGGGAGCTGTTTTTT. This translates into CASSRTSGSAGELFF.

For the CDR3, the DNA is TGCAGTGCTAGGCCACTAGCTTCGGCGTACGAGCAGTACGTC. It specifies CSARPLASAYEQYV. The chain has TRBV20-1 and TRBJ2-7, with D tentatively TRBD2 (6 bases). V was clipped by 3 bases and J by 4 bases, with 16 bases between them. This CDR3 comprises 14 residues. Germline V gene data show CDR1 as DFQATT and CDR2 as SNEGSKA (reference sequence).

V usage is TRBV4-1 and J usage is TRBJ1-2; 7 nucleotides line up with TRBD1. CDR3 size: 14 residues. Per germline, CDR1 MGHRA and CDR2 YSYEKL. With V trimmed by 1 base and J by 4 bases, 3 bases remained unmatched. In DNA, the CDR3 is TGCGCCAGCAGCCAAGGACAGGGAGTCTATGGCTACACCTTC. This gives the protein CASSQGQGVYGYTF.

V and J are TRBV2 and TRBJ1-1, with 7 bases fitting TRBD1. This CDR3 is 13 amino acids long. J gave up 9 bases and V 4 bases, and 8 bases lay outside the gene matches. Germline V gene sequence: CDR1 SNHLY, CDR2 FYNNEI. The CDR3: CASSGGETGQAFF. Here the CDR3 DNA reads TGTGCCAGCAGTGGAGGGGAGACAGGGCAAGCTTTCTTT.

The V and J genes are TRBV6-1 and TRBJ2-3, with a tentative D call TRBD2 (6 bases). The CDR3 length is 14 residues. Germline V gives CDR1 MNHNS, CDR2 SASEGT. Trimming took off 4 bases at V and 6 bases at J, with 14 bases between the two ends. The CDR3 sequence: CASSGWDSRDTQYF. The CDR3 DNA reads TGTGCCAGCAGTGGATGGGACTCCAGGGATACGCAGTATTTT.

This chain joins TRBV4-2 and TRBJ1-4; 7 bases fit TRBD1. CDR3 length: 14 amino acids. In germline, CDR1 is LGHNA, CDR2 YNFKEQ. With 1 base clipped from V and 8 bases from J, the junction kept 4 bases outside the gene matches. CDR3 sequence reads: CASSQGQGVEKLFF. The CDR3 region has the DNA TGTGCCAGCAGCCAAGGACAGGGAGTAGAAAAACTGTTTTTT.

This clonotype is a singleton in its sample. CDR3 nucleotides: TGCAGTGCCGACGGGACATCGTACAATGAGCAGTTCTTC. Protein: CSADGTSYNEQFF. The chain is built from TRBV20-1 and TRBJ2-1; possible D gene TRBD1, 6 bases. CDR3 length: 13 residues. Trimming took off 6 bases at V and 4 bases at J, with 13 bases between the two ends. The germline CDR1 and CDR2 sequences are DFQATT and SNEGSKA (reference sequence).

This sequence joins TRBV29-1 and TRBJ2-1; 8 bases map to TRBD1. V gave up 3 bases and J gave up 7 bases; unmatched junction bases: 5. Per the germline V gene, CDR1 is SQVTM and CDR2 is ANQGSEA. The CDR3 contains 13 residues. DNA for the CDR3: TGCAGCGTTGAGATGACAGGGGCTAATGAGCAGTTCTTC. Residues: CSVEMTGANEQFF.

The chain joins TRBV7-2 to TRBJ2-4; perhaps TRBD2 as D (5 bases). V gave up 2 bases and J gave up 7 bases, with 9 bases separating them. Germline-derived CDR1 and CDR2 are SGHTA and FQGNSA. CDR3 length: 13 residues. The CDR3 coding sequence is TGTGCCAGCAGCTTAAGCAGGAGGAACATTCAGTACTTC. It translates to CASSLSRRNIQYF.

The gene calls are TRBV7-9 and TRBJ1-1; no clear D gene. Trimming stripped 7 bases from V and 2 bases from J, with 11 bases between. The CDR3 contains 13 residues. The germline CDR1 and CDR2 sequences are SEHNR and FQNEAQ (reference sequence). The CDR3 DNA follows: TGTGCCAGCAATGATCTGGGTAACACTGAAGCTTTCTTT. This encodes CASNDLGNTEAFF.

V and J are TRBV18 and TRBJ2-3; D not certain. The CDR3 has 16 amino acids. Germline V lookup: CDR1 KGHSH, CDR2 LQKENI. Trimming left V 6 bases short and J 2 bases short, with 18 bases between. The CDR3 reads CASSSIEEAYTDTQYF. In DNA, the CDR3 is TGTGCCAGCTCGTCAATCGAAGAGGCGTACACAGATACGCAGTATTTT. Complete variable domain (other parts from reference TRBV18 and TRBJ2-3): NAGVMQNPRHLVRRRGQEARLRCSPMKGHSHVYWYRQLPEEGLKFMVYLQKENIIDESGMPKERFSAEFPKEGPSILRIQQVVRGDSAAYFCASSSIEEAYTDTQYFGPGTRLTVL.

The V and J genes are TRBV29-1 and TRBJ2-3; 11 bases are shared with TRBD1. This CDR3 is built from 14 residues. The J segment lost 6 bases and the V segment lost 6 bases, leaving 8 bases of the junction unmatched. The germline gives CDR1 SQVTM, CDR2 ANQGSEA. The CDR3 loop is CSVLWTGGVDTQYF. CDR3 nucleotide sequence: TGCAGCGTCTTATGGACAGGGGGCGTCGATACGCAGTATTTT.

The chain couples TRBV19 to TRBJ1-5, with no clear D. CDR1 and CDR2 from the germline V gene are LNHDA and SQIVND (reference sequence). The V end was cut by 6 bases, the J end by 7 bases, with 22 bases between. The CDR3 runs 16 residues. This chain's CDR3 is CASSPLSRIPGQPQHF. The CDR3 bases are TGTGCCAGTAGCCCATTAAGTCGCATTCCCGGACAGCCCCAGCATTTT.

The chain couples TRBV20-1 to TRBJ2-5; no reliable D call. Trimming stripped 6 bases from V and 4 bases from J, with 15 bases between. The CDR3 has 13 residues. In germline, CDR1 is DFQATT, CDR2 SNEGSKA (reference sequence). CDR3 coding DNA: TGCAGTGCACAAGTGGTGGTCGGAGAGACCCAGTACTTC. Amino acid sequence: CSAQVVVGETQYF.

In DNA form, the CDR3 reads TGCGCCAGCAGCCGCGACAGGGGGCGAGGCTACACCTTC. Protein: CASSRDRGRGYTF. J is TRBJ1-2 and V is TRBV4-1, with 10 bases matching TRBD1. Germline V lookup: CDR1 MGHRA, CDR2 YSYEKL. The CDR3 length is 13 residues. With 4 bases clipped from V and 8 bases from J, the junction kept 4 bases outside the gene matches.

The rearrangement joins TRBV5-1 to TRBJ2-2; 9 bases match TRBD1. The V segment lost 4 bases and the J segment 6 bases; nucleotides outside the gene matches: 7. Per germline, CDR1 SGHRS and CDR2 YFSETQ. The CDR3 is 15 amino acids. The CDR3 is CASSVTGTGSGELFF. CDR3 coding DNA: TGCGCCAGCAGCGTAACCGGGACAGGGTCCGGGGAGCTGTTTTTT. Together with reference TRBV5-1 and TRBJ2-2, the CDR3 gives the full variable domain: KAGVTQTPRYLIKTRGQQVTLSCSPISGHRSVSWYQQTPGQGLQFLFEYFSETQRNKGNFPGRFSGRQFSNSRSEMNVSTLELGDSALYLCASSVTGTGSGELFFGEGSRLTVL.

On this clonotype itself: Sequence at one end of the junction differs from germline and may be a read error. The chain employs TRBV12-3 or TRBV12-4 and TRBJ2-3; 8 bases are a match to TRBD1. The CDR3 runs to 23 residues. The CDR3 loop reads CASSLAFRGQESRLGQLTDTQYF. In DNA form, the CDR3 reads TGTGCCAGCAGCTTAGCGTTTAGGGGACAGGAAAGCCGATTGGGTCAACTCACAGATACGCAGTATTTT.

The V gene is TRBV5-1, the J gene TRBJ2-1; D is undetermined. Germline V gene data show CDR1 as SGHRS and CDR2 as YFSETQ. This CDR3 comprises 14 residues. Trimming took 4 bases from V and 7 from J, leaving 15 bases between them. In DNA form, the CDR3 reads TGCGCCAGCAGCATGGACCCCGCAGGAAATGAGCAGTTCTTC. This translates into CASSMDPAGNEQFF.

The count of this clonotype is one. The chain has TRBV20-1 and TRBJ2-3, with D possibly being TRBD1 (6 bases). Germline V gives CDR1 DFQATT, CDR2 SNEGSKA (reference sequence). V was shortened by 5 bases and J by 5 bases, with 14 bases between the two germline ends. The CDR3 contains 13 residues. The DNA for the CDR3 is TGCAGTGCTCGAAAAACAGGGCAAGATACGCAGTATTTT. Its protein is CSARKTGQDTQYF.

The genes are TRBV19 and TRBJ2-7, with 8 bases fitting TRBD1. Germline V lookup: CDR1 LNHDA, CDR2 SQIVND (reference sequence). The CDR3 runs 14 residues. Trimming at V came to 8 bases and at J to 1 base, leaving 7 bases not matched to a gene. The CDR3 loop reads CASFRDRPSYEQYV. The CDR3 nucleotides read TGTGCCAGTTTCCGGGACAGGCCTTCCTACGAGCAGTACGTC.

The chain is built from TRBV23-1 and TRBJ1-5; 10 bases agree with TRBD1. TRBV23-1 belongs to the ORF category, with a function that is uncertain. The V and J ends lost 0 bases and 0 bases, in that order; junction bases with no gene match: 5. The CDR3 has 18 residues. CDR3 DNA: TGCGCCAGCAGTCAATCTACCGGGACAGGGGATAGCAATCAGCCCCAGCATTTT. It specifies CASSQSTGTGDSNQPQHF.

The CDR3 nucleotides read TGTGCCAGCAGTGTTCTTGGGACCCAGTACTTC. Its protein is CASSVLGTQYF. The chain couples TRBV2 to TRBJ2-5; D not certain. Between the trimmed V and J ends, which lost 4 bases and 7 bases, there was a span of 7 bases. The germline V gene has CDR1 SNHLY and CDR2 FYNNEI. The CDR3 has 11 amino acids.

V usage is TRBV9 and J usage is TRBJ2-1; no definite D call. V was shortened by 3 bases and J by 0 bases, with 13 bases between the two germline ends. Germline V gene sequence: CDR1 SGDLS, CDR2 YYNGEE. The CDR3 covers 16 residues. CDR3 sequence: CASSALEGYSYNEQFF. The CDR3 DNA sequence: TGTGCCAGCAGCGCCCTTGAAGGATACTCCTACAATGAGCAGTTCTTC.

The rearrangement uses TRBV24-1 and TRBJ2-1, with D perhaps given as TRBD1 or TRBD2 (5 bases each). CDR1 is KGHDR, CDR2 SFDVKD, per germline. V lost 4 bases to trimming and J lost 4 bases, with 13 bases between them. CDR3 size: 15 residues. In DNA, the CDR3 is TGTGCCACCAGTGACGCCGGGACCAAATACAATGAGCAGTTCTTC. Translated: CATSDAGTKYNEQFF.